This T cell receptor (beta chain) comes out of a study of shared clonotypes between healthy human individuals. V shed 6 bases and J shed 4 bases, with 14 bases lying between them. Per germline, CDR1 WNHNN and CDR2 SYGVQD (reference sequence). The CDR3 covers 14 residues. The assay was immunoSEQ multiplex PCR, and TCRdb's table has in-frame clones only and misses some. The sample holds 1.4 million or so clones, around 98.5% seen once. Sequences were obtained from naive CD4+ T cells sorted from blood. Described subset: CD45RA+ positively selected. The clonotype originates from a man aged 25-45 years in good health. The V and J genes are TRBV10-1 and TRBJ2-3, with unresolved D. The CDR3, as DNA: TGCGCCAGCAGCCCACACCGAAGTCCAGATACGCAGTATTTT. This gives the protein CASSPHRSPDTQYF.